These T cell receptor beta chains were read from a single sample in a study of cytomegalovirus exposure and HLA in healthy donors. The table came from immunoSEQ multiplex PCR; TCRdb's copy has only in-frame clones and leaves some out. Here the sample spans some 150,000 clones, approximately 60% being singletons. Specimen: PBMCs. These receptors were collected from a woman aged 55-69 years in good health and CMV-seropositive. CDR3s include the opening cysteine and the closing phenylalanine or tryptophan. Only some rows state a clone size, as once, few, many or a class for expanded clones.

j_call clone_size v_call cdr3_aa
TRBJ1-1 few TRBV19 CASRTREAEAFF
TRBJ2-3 NA TRBV5-6 CASSLGISTGGTDTQYF
TRBJ2-1 few TRBV4-2 CASSQDNLAGADNEQFF
TRBJ1-3 NA TRBV5-6 CASSLRMTGTSGNTIYF
TRBJ2-1 NA TRBV7-8 CASSILAVSSYNEQFF
TRBJ1-1 NA TRBV5-5 CASSPWTGSNTEAFF
TRBJ1-3 once TRBV6-1 CASSVQTTGNTIYF
TRBJ2-1 NA TRBV4-3 CASRTGLTYNEQFF
TRBJ2-3 NA TRBV11-2 CASSLGGTGINLDTQYF
TRBJ2-3 NA TRBV5-8 CASRGFTDTQYF
TRBJ2-3 NA TRBV5-8 CASSFYRDYTDTQYF
TRBJ2-3 NA TRBV7-8 CASQGTSGRTSTDTQYF
TRBJ1-1 NA TRBV15 CATSRMPGTEAFF
TRBJ1-1 NA TRBV18 CASSSIYTEAFF
TRBJ2-1 NA TRBV7-9 CASSLARDYNNEQFF
TRBJ1-2 few TRBV29-1 CSVGTGQSGGYTF
TRBJ2-3 few TRBV4-2 CASSQERSGGDTQYF
TRBJ2-7 few TRBV7-2 CASSHFSGSYEQYF
TRBJ2-3 NA TRBV7-3 CASSLNPGTDTQYF
TRBJ2-5 NA TRBV20-1 CSAGRETQYF
TRBJ1-4 NA TRBV9 CASSSGTGSEKLFF
TRBJ2-3 few TRBV4-3 CASSQEGGMVGTQYF
TRBJ2-7 NA TRBV28 CASSEGTYEQYF
TRBJ1-1 NA TRBV19 CASSWGGGTEAFF
TRBJ2-1 few TRBV5-4 CASSIRVAGPDNEQFF
TRBJ1-4 NA TRBV19 CASSILASNEKLFF
TRBJ2-7 few TRBV30 CARRDSYEQYF
TRBJ1-1 NA TRBV4-1 CASSQDRGMNTEAFF
TRBJ2-7 few TRBV11-1 CASSRGQGEAYEQYF
TRBJ2-2 NA TRBV7-3 CASSLHLVRDRGRVGLFF
TRBJ2-5 NA TRBV7-9 CASSPRGGSGETQYF
TRBJ2-1 NA TRBV4-3 CASSQEPGGSLDEQFF
TRBJ2-7 NA TRBV4-1 CASSQDPGQGTYEQYF
TRBJ2-1 NA TRBV9 CASSAQAPGQSEQFF
TRBJ2-3 NA TRBV4-1 CASSPYVSGSGTDTQYF
TRBJ2-3 NA TRBV5-1 CASSPRRATDTQYF
TRBJ1-1 NA TRBV9 CASSVASLSGAQNTEAFF
TRBJ1-4 once TRBV7-8 CASSLDREEKLFF
TRBJ2-7 NA TRBV12-5 CASGLVQIGEDGRLAGVEQYF
TRBJ1-1 few TRBV4-1 CASSQTGTEAFF
TRBJ1-4 NA TRBV4-1 CASSQDSLNEKLFF
TRBJ1-3 few TRBV30 CAWSTGAGNTIYF
TRBJ1-1 NA TRBV5-4 CASRTQDLGTEAFF
TRBJ2-5 NA TRBV7-2 CASSLVGQGSGTQYF
TRBJ2-2 once TRBV5-6 CASSYDRAAGELFF
TRBJ2-2 NA TRBV7-8 CASDRTSGLSGELFF
TRBJ1-6 NA TRBV6-5 CASSSGTGGSPLHF
TRBJ1-4 NA TRBV6-5 CASSYSRQPHEKLFF
TRBJ1-4 few TRBV27 CASSIKRNEKLFF
TRBJ2-5 NA TRBV29-1 CSVDWTSGKEETQYF